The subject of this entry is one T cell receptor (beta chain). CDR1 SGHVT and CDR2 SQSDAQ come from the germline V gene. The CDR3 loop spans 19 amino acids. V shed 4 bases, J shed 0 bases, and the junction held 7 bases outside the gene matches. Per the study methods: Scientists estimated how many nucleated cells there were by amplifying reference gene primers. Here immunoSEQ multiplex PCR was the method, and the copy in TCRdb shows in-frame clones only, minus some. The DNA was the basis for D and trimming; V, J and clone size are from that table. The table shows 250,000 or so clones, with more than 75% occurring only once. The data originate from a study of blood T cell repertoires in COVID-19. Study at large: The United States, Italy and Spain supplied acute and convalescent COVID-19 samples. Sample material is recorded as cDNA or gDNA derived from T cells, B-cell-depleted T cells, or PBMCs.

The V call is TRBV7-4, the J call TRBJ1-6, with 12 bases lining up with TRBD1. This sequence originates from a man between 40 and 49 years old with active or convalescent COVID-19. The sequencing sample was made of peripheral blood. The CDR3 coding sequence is TGTGCCAGCAGCTACGGGACAGGGGGCTCAAGCTCCTATAATTCACCCCTCCACTTT. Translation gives CASSYGTGGSSSYNSPLHF.